This TCR beta chain came from a study of T cells in Graves' hyperthyroidism and ophthalmopathy. A few counts support this clonotype. Germline-derived CDR1 and CDR2 are GTSNPN and SVGIG (reference sequence). This CDR3 region has 15 residues. V was trimmed by 3 bases and J by 1 base, leaving 12 bases between them. RNA transcripts served as the template for amplifying TCR beta CDR3 regions. A first-round RT-PCR of the TCR CDR3 used the HTBI primer set. TCRdb ran MiXCR on the multiplex PCR reads and lists one entry per CDR3 protein. The top ten hold approximately 8.4% of the sample, which has fewer than 800,000 distinct CDR3 sequences, 15% to 20% seen once.

The chain carries TRBV30 and TRBJ2-2, with D possibly matching TRBD1 (6 bases). This TCR derives from a man younger than 30 with Graves' hyperthyroidism. Sequencing input: blood. In DNA, the CDR3 is TGTGCCTGGAGGGCACCGGGACAGAACACCGGGGAGCTGTTTTTT. Translating gives CAWRAPGQNTGELFF.